What follows is one TCR beta chain and its context. Through a sample-barcoded 5' primer and a J-beta primer mix, a second PCR was run for roughly 7 to 11 cycles. Each of the cDNA molecules was tagged by a template-switch adaptor with 12 random nucleotides. TCRdb re-called the 5' RACE reads through MiXCR, storing one row per CDR3 protein. The table has about a million distinct CDR3 sequences, 30% to 40% seen once. Trimming removed 6 bases at V and 1 base at J, with 12 bases between. The CDR3 extends over 15 amino acids. Germline V gene data show CDR1 as SNHLY and CDR2 as FYNNEI. This record comes from a study of blood T cells in healthy people across ages. Across the study: With template switching, about one barcoded beta molecule was captured per two T cells.

PBMCs, at least 6.5 million per sample, were isolated. The source is a man aged 18-30 years in good health. This chain links TRBV2 with TRBJ2-2, with a possible D match to TRBD2 (6 bases). Input material: blood. CDR3 sequence reads: CASREGRMNTGELFF. The CDR3 DNA reads as TGTGCCAGCAGGGAGGGACGGATGAACACCGGGGAGCTGTTTTTT.